This is a list of T cell receptor beta chains from one sample in a study of blood T cell repertoires in COVID-19. Only in-frame clones appear in the TCRdb table, and some are missing; sequencing was by immunoSEQ multiplex PCR. Of 110,000 to 150,000 clones listed, more than 75% are singletons. The sequenced sample consisted of peripheral blood. Every receptor here comes from a woman in her fifties or sixties with acute or convalescent COVID-19. Both conserved end residues are part of each CDR3.

V gene: TRBV7-6
J gene: TRBJ1-6
CDR3 protein: CASSLEAGGESPLHF

V gene: TRBV5-1
J gene: TRBJ1-3
CDR3 protein: CASSLAGNSGNTIYF

V gene: TRBV7-8
J gene: TRBJ2-3
CDR3 protein: CASSFRFSGGMSTDTQYF

V gene: TRBV6-6
J gene: TRBJ1-5
CDR3 protein: CASSPQGGQPQHF

V gene: TRBV7-8
J gene: TRBJ2-1
CDR3 protein: CASSSEVNEQFF

V gene: TRBV14
J gene: TRBJ1-1
CDR3 protein: CASNRAGQYEAFF

V gene: TRBV9
J gene: TRBJ2-1
CDR3 protein: CASSVAGTGMHEQFF

V gene: TRBV11-1
J gene: TRBJ1-1
CDR3 protein: CASSRGAPTRNTEAFF

V gene: TRBV5-1
J gene: TRBJ1-4
CDR3 protein: CASSLMEANEKLFF

V gene: TRBV7-9
J gene: TRBJ1-2
CDR3 protein: CASSLEAGNAYGYTF

V gene: TRBV6-6
J gene: TRBJ2-1
CDR3 protein: CASSYADRGRGNEQFF

V gene: TRBV6-5
J gene: TRBJ1-4
CDR3 protein: CASSYGRGNEKLFF

V gene: TRBV30
J gene: TRBJ2-7
CDR3 protein: CAWERSFMRGPYEQYF

V gene: TRBV29-1
J gene: TRBJ1-4
CDR3 protein: CSVVGGVGEKLFF

V gene: TRBV5-1
J gene: TRBJ1-2
CDR3 protein: CASSYPREAAGYTF

V gene: TRBV19
J gene: TRBJ2-7
CDR3 protein: CASSKLGGSYGFYEQYF

V gene: TRBV7-9
J gene: TRBJ1-1
CDR3 protein: CASSPTGSGTEAFF

V gene: TRBV7-2
J gene: TRBJ1-4
CDR3 protein: CASSASTGQAGEKLFF

V gene: TRBV5-5
J gene: TRBJ2-3
CDR3 protein: CASSFFITDTQYF

V gene: TRBV5-1
J gene: TRBJ1-2
CDR3 protein: CASSEDSLGYTF

V gene: TRBV6-5
J gene: TRBJ1-1
CDR3 protein: CASSYSTGDTEAFF

V gene: TRBV12-3/TRBV12-4
J gene: TRBJ1-2
CDR3 protein: CASSFESNYGYTF

V gene: TRBV19
J gene: TRBJ2-7
CDR3 protein: CASRREGRGEQYF

V gene: TRBV7-2
J gene: TRBJ2-6
CDR3 protein: CASSLASAASGANVLTF

V gene: TRBV6-2/TRBV6-3
J gene: TRBJ1-2
CDR3 protein: CASSDRGYGYTF

V gene: TRBV7-3
J gene: TRBJ1-2
CDR3 protein: CASSLGQFGYGYTF

V gene: TRBV2
J gene: TRBJ1-5
CDR3 protein: CASRGGNQPQHF

V gene: TRBV19
J gene: TRBJ1-5
CDR3 protein: CASSIRREINQPQHF

V gene: TRBV5-8
J gene: TRBJ2-5
CDR3 protein: CASSLLSGTGLQETQYF

V gene: TRBV20-1
J gene: TRBJ1-1
CDR3 protein: CSARGRRGAFF

V gene: TRBV5-1
J gene: TRBJ2-1
CDR3 protein: CASSSGTDKQFF

V gene: TRBV9
J gene: TRBJ1-2
CDR3 protein: CASSSGGGGYTF